This T cell receptor beta chain originates from a study of blood T cells in healthy people across ages. Healthy Russian Caucasian donors spanned ages about 6 to 95 years. The authors drew about 10 milliliters of peripheral blood from each donor. Broader study findings: Older age coincided with a roughly linear decline in TCR beta diversity per million T cells.

The V gene end was trimmed by 7 bases and the J gene end by 1 base; junction bases not matched to a gene: 5. Per germline, CDR1 SGHAT and CDR2 FQNNGV. CDR3 length: 14 residues. Concerning this clonotype: Antigen: not known.

A second about 7 to 12 cycle PCR used barcoded and J-beta primers. Tagging of each cDNA molecule was performed by a template-switch adaptor with 12 random nucleotides. TCRdb passed the 5' RACE reads through MiXCR, listing each CDR3 protein once. The sample consists of hundreds of thousands of distinct CDR3 sequences, 21% of them appearing once. The clonotype comes from a man in his 70s in good health. The chain employs TRBV11-2 and TRBJ2-3; TRBD2 matches 7 bases. The sequencing input was blood. The CDR3 loop reads CASTVAGRTDTQYF. The DNA of the CDR3 is TGTGCCAGCACGGTAGCGGGCCGCACAGATACGCAGTATTTT.